Following are 21 T cell receptor beta chains from one sample sequenced in a study of CD8+CD57+ T cells in acquired aplastic anemia. Sequencing involved patients with CD8+CD57+ cell expansion previously shown by flow cytometry. Genomic DNA acted as the template from which TCR beta VDJ combination and CDR3 sequence profiling were carried out. MiXCR, run by TCRdb on the reads, gives a single entry per CDR3 protein. Of around 430,000 distinct CDR3 sequences in the sample, around 30% were seen once. The sample consisted of sorted CD4+, CD8+, or CD8+CD57+ T cells (not recorded which) from PBMCs. The receptors here all came from a human donor with aplastic anemia.

In its sample, this clonotype was seen once. The genes are TRBV6-5 and TRBJ2-7; weak D call: TRBD2 (5 bases). The V gene lost 5 bases and the J gene lost 2 bases, with 16 bases spanning the gap. The CDR3 has 15 amino acids. Germline CDR1 reads MNHEY; CDR2 reads SVGAGI. CDR3 sequence reads: CASSEKAEPPYEQYV. The CDR3 DNA reads as TGTGCCAGCAGTGAGAAAGCGGAGCCCCCCTACGAGCAGTACGTC.

The DNA of the CDR3 is TGTGCCAGCCGTACTGACAGACTTAGCAATCAGCCCCAGCATTTT. This translates into CASRTDRLSNQPQHF. The chain couples TRBV6-1 to TRBJ1-5; possibly TRBD1 for D (5 bases). Germline loops: CDR1 MNHNS, CDR2 SASEGT. Trimming cost V 8 bases and J 0 bases, with 14 bases left between them. The CDR3 consists of 15 residues.

This clonotype was observed many times. The chain recombines TRBV9 with TRBJ1-6, with D uncertain. Trimming cost V 3 bases and J 0 bases, with 10 bases left between them. The CDR3 has 16 amino acids. The germline CDR1 and CDR2 sequences are SGDLS and YYNGEE. This CDR3 reads CASSAQGHSYNSPLHF. The CDR3 bases are TGTGCCAGCAGCGCGCAAGGTCACTCCTATAATTCACCCCTCCACTTT.

This clonotype occurred a few times. The chain links TRBV11-3 to TRBJ1-6, with TRBD1 matching 10 bases. In germline, CDR1 is SGHNT, CDR2 YENEEA. The CDR3 totals 15 residues. Trimming removed 5 bases from V and 7 bases from J; junction bases left unmatched: 5. The CDR3 sequence is CASSRDRGRNSPLHF. The CDR3 region has the DNA TGTGCCAGCAGCCGAGACAGGGGGCGGAATTCACCCCTCCACTTT.

This clonotype was seen repeatedly, ten times or more. V is TRBV2 and J is TRBJ1-5, with a tentative D call TRBD1 (6 bases). CDR1 and CDR2 from the germline V gene are SNHLY and FYNNEI. Trimming took 4 bases from V and 3 from J, leaving 13 bases between them. This CDR3 region has 15 residues. The CDR3 region is CASSGGGALNQPQHF. The CDR3 bases are TGTGCCAGCAGTGGTGGGGGGGCTCTCAATCAGCCCCAGCATTTT.

This clonotype occurred many times. This chain connects TRBV10-3 to TRBJ1-2; unclear D gene. The CDR3 spans 14 residues. Looked up from germline, CDR1 is ENHRY and CDR2 is SYGVKD. V lost 3 bases and J lost 1, with 9 bases in between. The CDR3 nucleotides are TGTGCCATCAGTGATAACAGTGATAACTATGGCTACACCTTC. Its translation: CAISDNSDNYGYTF.

In this sample, this clonotype turned up a few times. V and J are TRBV12-3 or TRBV12-4 and TRBJ1-1; a weak D match, TRBD1 (5 bases). Trimming removed 5 bases from V and 0 bases from J, with 10 bases in between. CDR3 length: 14 residues. The CDR3 DNA sequence: TGTGCCAGCAGTAAAGACAGCCTGAACACTGAAGCTTTCTTT. Encoded protein: CASSKDSLNTEAFF.

V gene TRBV12-3 or TRBV12-4 combines with J gene TRBJ1-2, with D perhaps matching TRBD1 (6 bases). CDR3 length equals 16 residues. Trimming took off 4 bases at V and 5 bases at J, with 20 bases between the two ends. CDR3 sequence reads: CASSSYRVFNLYGYTF. The CDR3 region has the DNA TGTGCCAGCAGTTCCTACAGGGTCTTCAACCTGTATGGCTACACCTTC.

This clonotype was counted ten times or more. The chain is built from TRBV7-9 and TRBJ1-2; TRBD1 matches at 7 bases. There are 13 residues in the CDR3. CDR1 is SEHNR, CDR2 FQNEAQ, per germline (reference sequence). J was trimmed by 3 bases and V by 3 bases; bases with no gene match: 1. CDR3 sequence reads: CASSFGQDYGYTF. In DNA, the CDR3 is TGTGCCAGCAGCTTCGGACAGGACTATGGCTACACCTTC.

With regard to this clonotype: A read error may be the cause here, since a much bigger clone is one base away. The rearrangement links TRBV7-8 to TRBJ2-7; 8 nucleotides match TRBD2. Germline values: CDR1 SGHVS, CDR2 FQNEAQ. V was clipped by 2 bases and J by 9 bases; unmatched bases: 6. This CDR3 comprises 13 residues. CDR3 sequence: CASSLRGGGVQYF. For the CDR3, the DNA is TGTGCCAGCAGCTTACGGGGGGGTGGCGTGCAGTACTTC.

This rearrangement joins TRBV29-1 to TRBJ1-3; D uncertain. V lost 2 bases and J lost 2, with 10 bases in between. CDR1 SQVTM and CDR2 ANQGSEA come from the germline V gene. CDR3 length: 14 residues. The CDR3 sequence: CSVEQGGPGNTIYF. DNA for the CDR3: TGCAGCGTTGAACAAGGAGGGCCTGGAAACACCATATATTTT. Full variable domain (outside the CDR3, taken from reference TRBV29-1 and TRBJ1-3): SAVISQKPSRDICQRGTSLTIQCQVDSQVTMMFWYRQQPGQSLTLIATANQGSEATYESGFVIDKFPISRPNLTFSTLTVSNMSPEDSSIYLCSVEQGGPGNTIYFGEGSWLTVV.

This clonotype was recorded at least ten times. The genes are TRBV19 and TRBJ1-2; 8 bases are a match to TRBD1. Germline V gene data show CDR1 as LNHDA and CDR2 as SQIVND (reference sequence). This CDR3 spans 14 amino acids. The V and J ends lost 7 bases and 6 bases, in that order; junction bases with no gene match: 10. Written as DNA, the CDR3 is TGTGCCAGTACCGGGACAGGCTTTCTCCATGGCTACACCTTC. Translating it yields CASTGTGFLHGYTF.

This clonotype came up many times. The chain has TRBV10-3 and TRBJ2-1, with 7 bases aligning to TRBD2. V lost 0 bases and J lost 9; bases outside the gene matches: 5. The CDR3 runs 14 residues. Germline assignment: CDR1 ENHRY and CDR2 SYGVKD. The CDR3 sequence: CAISESTVAGEQFF. DNA of the CDR3: TGTGCCATCAGTGAGTCGACGGTAGCGGGTGAGCAGTTCTTC.

This chain connects TRBV24-1 to TRBJ1-2; tentative D call: TRBD1 (5 bases). Germline loops: CDR1 KGHDR, CDR2 SFDVKD. This CDR3 spans 16 amino acids. Trimming removed 4 bases from V and 3 bases from J, with 17 bases in between. For the CDR3, the DNA is TGTGCCACCAGTGACCGGGGACGGCCAAGACACTATGGCTACACCTTC. Translation: CATSDRGRPRHYGYTF.

This clonotype was recorded many times. The chain links TRBV10-3 to TRBJ2-5; no firm D call. This CDR3 comprises 12 residues. Germline V gives CDR1 ENHRY, CDR2 SYGVKD. Trimming removed 3 bases at V and 3 bases at J, with 5 bases between. CDR3 coding DNA: TGTGCCATCAGTGAACGGGAAGAGACCCAGTACTTC. Amino acids: CAISEREETQYF.

DNA for the CDR3: TGCGCCAGCAGCCAAGATCAAGGGGGCGCGAATTCACCCCTCCACTTT. Protein: CASSQDQGGANSPLHF. V usage is TRBV4-1 and J usage is TRBJ1-6; 7 bases line up with TRBD1. This CDR3 contains 16 residues. Germline loops: CDR1 MGHRA, CDR2 YSYEKL. The J segment lost 7 bases and the V segment lost 0 bases, leaving 6 bases of the junction unmatched.

There are many counts of this clonotype. At one end the junction does not follow the germline gene, possibly because of a read error. The V call is TRBV15, the J call TRBJ1-2; 7 bases fit TRBD1. From germline, CDR1 is LNHNV and CDR2 YYDKDF (reference sequence). The CDR3 covers 14 residues. This chain's CDR3 is CATSGDRENYGYTF. CDR3 in DNA: TGTGCCACCAGCGGAGACAGGGAAAACTATGGCTACACCTTC.

This chain uses TRBV25-1 with TRBJ1-4, with D maybe TRBD1 (5 bases). In germline, CDR1 is MGHDK, CDR2 SYGVNS. This CDR3 has 15 amino acids. V lost 3 bases to trimming and J lost 2 bases, with 10 bases between them. CDR3 DNA sequence: TGTGCCAGCAGTGAGGGGCCGGGTACTAATGAAAAACTGTTTTTT. Translation: CASSEGPGTNEKLFF.

This clonotype was observed a few times. The junction does not match germline at one end; this may be a read error. The CDR3 coding sequence is TGTGCCAGCAGTTCACTTAGTGGGATGAGAGTCGGCTACACCTTT. This translates into CASSSLSGMRVGYTF. V gene TRBV7-2 combines with J gene TRBJ1-2; no clear D gene. Per the germline V gene, CDR1 is SGHTA and CDR2 is FQGNSA. The CDR3 has 15 amino acids.

The J gene is TRBJ1-1, the V gene TRBV25-1, with D unclear. The CDR3 runs to 15 residues. The ends were cut back, 6 bases at V and 4 bases at J, with 18 bases in the middle. Germline V gene lookup returns CDR1 MGHDK and CDR2 SYGVNS. CDR3 coding DNA: TGTGCCAGCAGCCACGGTCGGGGAGGGCGCACTGAAGCTTTCTTT. As protein: CASSHGRGGRTEAFF.

The chain combines TRBV20-1 with TRBJ1-2; D gene unclear. The CDR3 is 12 amino acids. Trimming took off 6 bases at V and 4 bases at J, with 12 bases between the two ends. Germline lookup yields CDR1 DFQATT and CDR2 SNEGSKA (reference sequence). The CDR3 DNA sequence: TGCAGTGCGTTGGGCGGACCCTATGGCTACACCTTC. Translating it yields CSALGGPYGYTF.